Shown below are 3 T cell receptor beta chains from a single sample sequenced in a study of beta chain features in type 1 diabetes. cDNA synthesis used the whole RNA isolate, giving expressed TCRB sequences. The repertoire was sequenced with immunoSEQ multiplex PCR; TCRdb's copy has only in-frame clones and lacks some. The table includes under 90,000 clones, roughly 31% detected once. Sequencing was done on a sample of stem cell memory CD4+ T cells from blood. These TCRs come from a woman between 18 and 30 years old in good health.

This clone was detected only a few times. The CDR3 DNA reads as TGCGCCAGCAGCTTGTATGGGCTAGAGACCCAGTACTTC. This gives the protein CASSLYGLETQYF. V gene TRBV5-1 combines with J gene TRBJ2-5; unclear D gene. Trimming removed 1 base at V and 4 bases at J, with 8 bases between. Germline V gene lookup returns CDR1 SGHRS and CDR2 YFSETQ. The length of the CDR3 is 13 residues.

The chain uses TRBV27 and TRBJ1-1; TRBD1 is a possible D gene (5 bases). Trimming left V 7 bases short and J 0 bases short, with 15 bases between. This CDR3 spans 15 amino acids. Germline CDR1 is MNHEY and CDR2 is SMNVEV (reference sequence). The CDR3 sequence is CASIGRGTVNTEAFF. CDR3 nucleotides: TGTGCCAGCATCGGAAGGGGCACCGTGAACACTGAAGCTTTCTTT.

The chain recombines TRBV4-3 with TRBJ1-6; D may be TRBD1 (6 bases). The V gene's germline CDR1 is LGHNA and CDR2 YSLEER. Deletions cut 2 bases from V and 7 bases from J, with 15 bases between. This CDR3 comprises 16 residues. The CDR3 DNA is TGCGCCAGCAGCCAACATAGAGGGGGTGCAAATTCACCCCTCCACTTT. Its protein product is CASSQHRGGANSPLHF.